The source of this TCR beta chain is a study of blood T cell repertoires in COVID-19. Assay: immunoSEQ multiplex PCR; the TCRdb copy retains only in-frame clones and omits some. The sample gives tens of thousands of clones, 65% to 90% of which show up once; 15% to 20% is in the top ten. Trimming left V 10 bases short and J 4 bases short, with 19 bases between. Germline loops: CDR1 ENHRY, CDR2 SYGVKD. The CDR3 covers 14 residues. V is TRBV10-3 and J is TRBJ1-2; tentatively, D is TRBD1 (6 bases). This sequence was found in a woman aged 60-70 years with active COVID-19. Sequences were obtained from peripheral blood. The CDR3 sequence is CATRAGVWRYGYTF. The CDR3 DNA reads as TGTGCCACCCGGGCAGGGGTGTGGCGCTATGGCTACACCTTC.